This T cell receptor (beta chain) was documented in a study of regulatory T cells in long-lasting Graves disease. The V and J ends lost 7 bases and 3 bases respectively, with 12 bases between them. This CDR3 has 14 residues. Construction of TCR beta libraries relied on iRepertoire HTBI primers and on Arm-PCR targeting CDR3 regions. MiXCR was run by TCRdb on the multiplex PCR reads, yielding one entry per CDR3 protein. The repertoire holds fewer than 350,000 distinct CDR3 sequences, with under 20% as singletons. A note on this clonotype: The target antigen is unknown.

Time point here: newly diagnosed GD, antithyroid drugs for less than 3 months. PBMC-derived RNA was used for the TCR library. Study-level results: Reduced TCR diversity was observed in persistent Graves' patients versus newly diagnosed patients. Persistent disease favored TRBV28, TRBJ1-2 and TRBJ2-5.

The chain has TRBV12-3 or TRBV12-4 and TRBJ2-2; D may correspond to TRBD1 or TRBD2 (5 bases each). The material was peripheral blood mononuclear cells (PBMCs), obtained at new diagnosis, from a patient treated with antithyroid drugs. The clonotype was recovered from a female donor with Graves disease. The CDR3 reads CASNPGTYTGELFF. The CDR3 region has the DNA TGTGCCAGCAACCCCGGGACGTACACCGGGGAGCTGTTTTTT.